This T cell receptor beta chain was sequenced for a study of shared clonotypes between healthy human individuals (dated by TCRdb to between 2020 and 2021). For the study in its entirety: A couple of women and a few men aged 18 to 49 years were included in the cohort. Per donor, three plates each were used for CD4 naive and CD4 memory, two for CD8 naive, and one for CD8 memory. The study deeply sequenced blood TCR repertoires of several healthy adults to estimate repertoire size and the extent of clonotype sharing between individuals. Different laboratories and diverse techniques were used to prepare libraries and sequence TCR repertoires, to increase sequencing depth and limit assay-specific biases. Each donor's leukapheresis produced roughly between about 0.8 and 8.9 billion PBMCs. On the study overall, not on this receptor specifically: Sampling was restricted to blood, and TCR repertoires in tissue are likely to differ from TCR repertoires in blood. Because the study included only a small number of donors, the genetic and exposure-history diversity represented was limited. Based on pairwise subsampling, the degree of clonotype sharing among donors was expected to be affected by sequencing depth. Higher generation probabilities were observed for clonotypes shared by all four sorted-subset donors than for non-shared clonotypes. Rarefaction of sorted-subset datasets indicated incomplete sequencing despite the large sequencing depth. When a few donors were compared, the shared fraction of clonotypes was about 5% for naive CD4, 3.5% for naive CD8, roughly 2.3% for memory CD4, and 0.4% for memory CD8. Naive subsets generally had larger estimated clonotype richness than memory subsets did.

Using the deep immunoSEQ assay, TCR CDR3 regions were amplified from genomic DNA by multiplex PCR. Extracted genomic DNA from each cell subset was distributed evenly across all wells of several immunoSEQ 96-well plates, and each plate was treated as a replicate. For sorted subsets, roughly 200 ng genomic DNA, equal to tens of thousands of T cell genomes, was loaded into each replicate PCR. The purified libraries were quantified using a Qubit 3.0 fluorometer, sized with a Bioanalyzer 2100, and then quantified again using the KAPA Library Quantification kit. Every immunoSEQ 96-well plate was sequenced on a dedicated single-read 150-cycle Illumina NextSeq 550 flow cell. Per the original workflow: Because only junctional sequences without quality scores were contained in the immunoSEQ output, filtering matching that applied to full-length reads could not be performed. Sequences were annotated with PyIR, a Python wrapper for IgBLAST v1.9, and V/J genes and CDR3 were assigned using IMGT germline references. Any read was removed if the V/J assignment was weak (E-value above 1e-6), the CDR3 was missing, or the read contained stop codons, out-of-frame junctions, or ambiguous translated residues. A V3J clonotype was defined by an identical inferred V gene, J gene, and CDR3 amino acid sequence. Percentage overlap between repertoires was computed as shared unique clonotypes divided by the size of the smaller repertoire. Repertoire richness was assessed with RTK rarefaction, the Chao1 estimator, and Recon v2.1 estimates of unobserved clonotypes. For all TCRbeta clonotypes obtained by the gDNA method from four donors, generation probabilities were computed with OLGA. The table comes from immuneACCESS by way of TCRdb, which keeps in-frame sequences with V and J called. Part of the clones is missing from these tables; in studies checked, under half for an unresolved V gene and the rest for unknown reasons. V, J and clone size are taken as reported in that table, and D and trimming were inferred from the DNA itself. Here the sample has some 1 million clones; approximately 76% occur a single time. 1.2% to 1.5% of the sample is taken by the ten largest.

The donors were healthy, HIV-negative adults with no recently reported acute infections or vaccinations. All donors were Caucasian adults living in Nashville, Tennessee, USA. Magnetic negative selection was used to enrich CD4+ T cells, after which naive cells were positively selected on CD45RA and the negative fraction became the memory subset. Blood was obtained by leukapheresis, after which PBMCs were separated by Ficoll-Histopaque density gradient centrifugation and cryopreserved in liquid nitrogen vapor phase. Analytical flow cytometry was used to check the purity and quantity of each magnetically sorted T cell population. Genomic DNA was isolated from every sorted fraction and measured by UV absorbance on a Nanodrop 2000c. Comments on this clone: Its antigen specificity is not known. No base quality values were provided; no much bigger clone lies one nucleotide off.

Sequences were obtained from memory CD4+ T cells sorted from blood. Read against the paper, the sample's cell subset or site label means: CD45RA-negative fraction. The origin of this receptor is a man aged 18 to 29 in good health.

This receptor carries the CDR3 CASSLAVSQEAFF. The nucleotides are TGCGCCAGCAGCTTGGCCGTATCCCAGGAAGCTTTCTTT. The V and J genes are TRBV5-1 and TRBJ1-1; no D gene can be assigned with confidence. According to the germline V gene, CDR1 reads SGHRS and CDR2 reads YFSETQ. V sheds 0 bases and J sheds 8 bases, leaving 11 bases between their ends. The CDR3 runs 13 amino acids, cysteine and phenylalanine included. The DNA shown is the 39-base CDR3, in frame from base 1.